Listed here are 7 T cell receptor beta chains from one sample, sequenced in a study of T cell responses to AZD1222 COVID-19 vaccine. Sequenced by immunoSEQ multiplex PCR; TCRdb stores in-frame clones only, minus some. The sample lists over 100,000 clones; 65% to 85% were seen once. Sequences were derived from peripheral blood, sampled on day 0 of AZD1222 vaccination. These receptors came from an adult in good health.

V is TRBV4-2 and J is TRBJ1-5; the D is unclear. This CDR3 has 15 residues. Germline-derived CDR1 and CDR2 are LGHNA and YNFKEQ. Trimming took off 1 base at V and 3 bases at J, with 10 bases between the two ends. The CDR3 reads CASSQGQAVNQPQHF. As DNA, the CDR3 is TGTGCCAGCAGCCAAGGGCAGGCGGTCAATCAGCCCCAGCATTTT.

This sequence joins TRBV5-1 and TRBJ1-2; D might be TRBD1 (5 bases). Trimming stripped 0 bases from V and 7 bases from J, with 10 bases between. The CDR3 has 13 residues. Per germline, CDR1 SGHRS and CDR2 YFSETQ. This CDR3 reads CASSLGQGAGYTF. CDR3 nucleotides: TGCGCCAGCAGCTTGGGGCAGGGCGCTGGCTACACCTTC.

The sample holds a few counts of this clone. This chain uses TRBV6-6 with TRBJ1-2, with 8 bases fitting TRBD1. Per germline, CDR1 MNHNY and CDR2 SVGAGI (reference sequence). The ends lost 0 bases at V and 4 bases at J; junction bases unmatched: 7. The CDR3 sequence is 16 residues long. The CDR3: CASSYSSTGAGYGYTF. In nucleotides, the CDR3 is TGTGCCAGCAGTTACTCATCGACAGGGGCTGGCTATGGCTACACCTTC.

There are a few counts of this clone. This rearrangement joins TRBV10-3 to TRBJ1-1; 10 bases align to TRBD1. The CDR3 runs to 21 residues. Trimming cost V 2 bases and J 1 base; bases outside gene matches: 19. Germline V gives CDR1 ENHRY, CDR2 SYGVKD. CDR3 nucleotides: TGTGCCATCAGTGAGGACCCCGGGACAGGGGCCGCCTTCCCCACGAACACTGAAGCTTTCTTT. As protein: CAISEDPGTGAAFPTNTEAFF.

This chain links TRBV28 with TRBJ1-2, with D perhaps matching TRBD1 (5 bases). V lost 6 bases and J lost 1, with 12 bases in between. The germline V gene has CDR1 MDHEN and CDR2 SYDVKM. The CDR3 covers 14 residues. CDR3 in amino acids: CASSGTLLNYGYTF. CDR3 DNA sequence: TGTGCCAGCAGCGGGACCCTTCTTAACTATGGCTACACCTTC.

The rearrangement joins TRBV11-2 to TRBJ1-2, with D tentatively TRBD1 (6 bases). Per germline, CDR1 SGHAT and CDR2 FQNNGV. The CDR3 loop spans 12 amino acids. Trimming removed 2 bases from V and 8 bases from J, with 9 bases in between. This CDR3 reads CASSLQGYGYTF. The CDR3 nucleotides read TGTGCCAGCAGCTTACAGGGGTACGGCTACACCTTC.

The table lists this clone with a count of one. The chain recombines TRBV18 with TRBJ2-3; no clear D gene. V shed 5 bases and J shed 6 bases, with 9 bases lying between them. From germline, CDR1 is KGHSH and CDR2 LQKENI. This CDR3 spans 12 amino acids. The CDR3 DNA reads TGTGCCAGCTCAACCCGGAGCGATACGCAGTATTTT. It encodes CASSTRSDTQYF.